This T cell receptor beta chain was sequenced for a study of blood T cell repertoires in COVID-19. About the research overall: The cDNA or gDNA used as material had been derived from T cells, B-cell-depleted T cells, or PBMCs.

Per germline, CDR1 SGHVS and CDR2 FQNEAQ. The CDR3 length is 15 residues. The V end was cut by 1 base, the J end by 7 bases, with 11 bases between. Source study methods: It was from reference gene primer amplification that nucleated cell counts were estimated. Data came from immunoSEQ multiplex PCR; TCRdb stores just in-frame clones and leaves some out. V, J and clone size reflect that table, while D and trimming were determined from the DNA. The sample has about 110,000 clones; 84% are singletons. Sequenced: peripheral blood. The source of this sequence is a human donor in a cohort sampled during active COVID-19. V gene TRBV7-8 combines with J gene TRBJ1-6, with a weak D call TRBD1 (5 bases). The CDR3 DNA is TGTGCCAGCAGCTTAGACAGGTTGAGCAATTCACCCCTCCACTTT. The encoded protein is CASSLDRLSNSPLHF.